This T cell receptor (beta chain) was profiled in a study of blood T cell repertoires in COVID-19. Study in general: The United States, Italy and Spain supplied acute and convalescent COVID-19 samples.

Recruits, aged about 18 to 89 years, lived in 24 US areas. Assignments of participants to cohorts depended upon their own reported clinical history. In the authors' methods: Estimated nucleated cell counts came from reference gene primer amplification. Assay used: immunoSEQ multiplex PCR; TCRdb lists only in-frame clones, some missing. Clone size and the V and J calls come from that table; the DNA yielded D and trimming. The profile shows roughly 400,000 clones, around 87% of them singletons. Sequenced sample: PBMCs or T cells enriched from blood (not recorded which). This TCR derives from a woman in her forties or fifties who had recovered from COVID-19.

The CDR3 region is CASSLVQDTEAFF. The CDR3, as DNA: TGTGCCAGCAGCTTAGTACAAGACACTGAAGCTTTCTTT. The rearrangement links TRBV11-2 to TRBJ1-1; D is unclear. The CDR3 contains 13 residues. The germline CDR1 and CDR2 sequences are SGHAT and FQNNGV. V was shortened by 1 base and J by 3 bases, with 6 bases between the two germline ends.